The 2 T cell receptor beta chains given below trace back to one sample, sequenced in a study of shared clonotypes between healthy human individuals (TCRdb year 2020). The method was the immunoSEQ multiplex PCR assay. This immuneACCESS table, as held by TCRdb, lists in-frame sequences with V and J called but not all clones. Of the missing ones, under half trace to an unresolved V gene in checked studies; the others have no known cause. This sample is represented by about 990,000 clones; about 80% of them were singletons. The ten largest clonotypes hold 0.55% to 0.7% of the sample. Sequencing used memory CD4+ T cells from PBMCs. Reading the label with the study, this specimen's cell subset or site is: CD45RA-negative fraction. Receptor source: a man in his late teens or twenties in good health. Some clones in this sample may be carry-over from other donors' samples.

The chain links TRBV6-5 to TRBJ2-7; D is undetermined. Judging by the DNA end, TRBJ2-1 fits better; the J call may be wrong. Germline V gene lookup returns CDR1 MNHEY and CDR2 SVGAGI. This CDR3 contains 13 residues. The CDR3 coding sequence is TGTGCCAGCAGTTTAGACCTGTACAATGAGCAGTTCTTC. Protein: CASSLDLYNEQFF.

The chain employs TRBV9 and TRBJ2-1; D may be TRBD2 (6 bases). V gave up 0 bases and J gave up 4 bases, with 14 bases separating them. Looked up from germline, CDR1 is SGDLS and CDR2 is YYNGEE. The CDR3 contains 16 residues. The CDR3 DNA follows: TGTGCCAGCAGCGTAGGGGCCCGGGGGTCTTACAATGAGCAGTTCTTC. It yields the protein CASSVGARGSYNEQFF.